The following is a T cell receptor (beta chain) sequence with its context. What it binds is not known. V was pared by 5 bases and J by 2 bases, with 18 bases between. Per germline, CDR1 MDHEN and CDR2 SYDVKM. This CDR3 region has 17 residues. Unique molecular identifiers were incorporated into the prepared TCRbeta library. TCRdb re-called the PCR reads through MiXCR, storing one row per CDR3 protein. The table shows about 420,000 distinct CDR3 sequences, with roughly 17% occurring only once. The data were taken from a study of T-cell reconstitution after alpha-beta-depleted transplantation in children. Study-wide results and caveats: Hyperexpanded clones declined; after one year, newly produced T cells mostly supplied diversity. The study traced high day-60 TCRbeta diversity in some patients to surviving recipient T cells and thymic progenitors. About two months after transplant, alpha-beta T cells reportedly came from several hundred expanded graft clones.

The clonotype originates from a boy younger than two who had a stem cell transplant for Wiskott-Aldrich syndrome, so the T cells may come from the graft donor. The material sequenced was PBMCs, mostly from graft donor cells, taken 360 days after TCRalphabeta/CD19-depleted stem cell transplant. The J gene is TRBJ1-4, the V gene TRBV28; D unclear. CDR3 in amino acids: CASSRISKGFTNEKLFF. The CDR3 DNA is TGTGCCAGCAGTCGGATATCGAAAGGGTTCACTAATGAAAAACTGTTTTTT. The whole variable domain, remainder taken from reference TRBV28 and TRBJ1-4, is DVKVTQSSRYLVKRTGEKVFLECVQDMDHENMFWYRQDPGLGLRLIYFSYDVKMKEKGDIPEGYSVSREKKERFSLILESASTNQTSMYLCASSRISKGFTNEKLFFGSGTQLSVL.